What follows is one T cell receptor beta chain and its context. Its specificity is not known. The donors were members of the validation cohort, which comprised 90 to 150 subjects and was separate from the first cohort of 666 subjects. Produced via immunoSEQ multiplex PCR; TCRdb's table is partial and in-frame only. Of tens of thousands of clones in the sample, approximately 90% were seen once. Looked up from germline, CDR1 is SGDLS and CDR2 is YYNGEE. There are 16 residues in the CDR3. V was shortened by 0 bases and J by 4 bases, with 14 bases between the two germline ends. This entry belongs to a study of cytomegalovirus exposure and HLA in healthy donors. Notes on the study in general: Many donors carried some public TCRs, although rarity characterized most TCR sequences. In vitro testing confirmed three CMV-associated chains as specific for CMV antigens. Cytomegalovirus-associated TCR beta chains were listed, numbering over 150.

This rearrangement joins TRBV9 to TRBJ2-1; possible D gene TRBD2, 6 bases. Sequenced input: PBMCs. This receptor was taken from a man under 40 in good health and CMV-seronegative. CDR3 sequence (DNA): TGTGCCAGCAGCGTAGGGTGGGAGGCAGGATACAATGAGCAGTTCTTC. Protein product: CASSVGWEAGYNEQFF.